This T cell receptor (beta chain) was recovered during a study of blood T cell repertoires in COVID-19. Turning to the study itself: Acute-phase and convalescent COVID-19 samples originated in the United States, Italy and Spain. Sources were T cells, B-cell-depleted T cells, or PBMCs; the material itself was cDNA or gDNA.

Authors' analysis steps: Nucleated cell counts were estimated from reference gene primer amplification. Measured with immunoSEQ multiplex PCR; TCRdb has only the in-frame clones, and not every one. The V and J calls and the clone size are those of that table, but D and trimming were determined from the DNA. The table has around 57,000 clones, over 90% seen once. This clone has only one observation. Looked up from germline, CDR1 is PRHDT and CDR2 is FYEKMQ (reference sequence). The ends were cut back, 0 bases at V and 1 base at J, with 8 bases in the middle. CDR3 length: 15 amino acids. V and J are TRBV13 and TRBJ2-3; D remains ambiguous. This receptor was taken from a man aged 50 or older with acute or convalescent COVID-19. Material for sequencing was peripheral blood. The CDR3 bases are TGTGCCAGCAGCTTAGGCAGGCGAGGCACAGATACGCAGTATTTT. It codes for CASSLGRRGTDTQYF.